A selection of T cell receptor beta chains follows, all from one sample in a study of regulatory T cells in long-lasting Graves disease. TCRdb analysed the multiplex PCR reads with MiXCR anew, one entry per CDR3 protein. The table includes hundreds of thousands of distinct CDR3 sequences, about 30% detected once. Sequenced material: peripheral blood mononuclear cells (PBMCs), taken when the disease was refractory, from a patient treated with antithyroid drugs. These receptors were taken from a female donor with Graves disease. The CDR3 runs from the conserved cysteine through the conserved F or W. Fields, in order: V gene, D gene, clone size, J gene, CDR3 protein, CDR3 DNA. A D gene is named only where the DNA matches it firmly. The listing skips clone size in some rows; elsewhere it reads once, few, many or a size class.

v_call: TRBV3-1
d_call: TRBD2
clone_size: NA
j_call: TRBJ2-6
cdr3_aa: CASSQGLAGVGGANVLTF
cdr3_nt: TGTGCCAGCAGCCAGGGACTAGCGGGAGTTGGCGGGGCCAACGTCCTGACTTTC

v_call: TRBV27
d_call: TRBD2
clone_size: once
j_call: TRBJ2-7
cdr3_aa: CASSPFSGRDLSGEQYF
cdr3_nt: TGTGCCAGCAGCCCCTTTAGCGGGAGAGACCTCAGCGGCGAGCAGTACTTC

v_call: TRBV5-1
d_call: TRBD1
clone_size: NA
j_call: TRBJ2-1
cdr3_aa: CASRPRTGEGDNEQFF
cdr3_nt: TGCGCCAGCAGACCCCGGACAGGGGAAGGGGACAATGAGCAGTTCTTC

v_call: TRBV19
d_call: NA
clone_size: NA
j_call: TRBJ1-2
cdr3_aa: CASSPGGGTNYGYTF
cdr3_nt: TGTGCCAGTAGTCCAGGCGGCGGCACTAACTATGGCTACACCTTC

v_call: TRBV20-1
d_call: NA
clone_size: NA
j_call: TRBJ1-5
cdr3_aa: CSASGTGTYSNQPQHF
cdr3_nt: TGCAGTGCTTCCGGGACGGGGACTTATAGCAATCAGCCCCAGCATTTT

v_call: TRBV6-2/TRBV6-3
d_call: NA
clone_size: once
j_call: TRBJ1-2
cdr3_aa: CASRSGATNYGYTF
cdr3_nt: TGTGCCAGCAGGAGCGGGGCTACTAACTATGGCTACACCTTC

v_call: TRBV9
d_call: NA
clone_size: NA
j_call: TRBJ1-1
cdr3_aa: CASSARADGGVVAFF
cdr3_nt: TGTGCCAGCAGCGCAAGGGCCGACGGGGGCGTGGTGGCTTTCTTT

v_call: TRBV5-7
d_call: NA
clone_size: NA
j_call: TRBJ1-1
cdr3_aa: CARPLSRWCCF
cdr3_nt: TGTGCCAGACCCCTCTCGAGATGGTGTTGCTTT

v_call: TRBV28
d_call: TRBD2
clone_size: many
j_call: TRBJ2-5
cdr3_aa: CASPPTSGRGETQYF
cdr3_nt: TGTGCCAGCCCGCCGACTAGCGGGAGAGGAGAGACCCAGTACTTC

v_call: TRBV12-3/TRBV12-4
d_call: TRBD1
clone_size: NA
j_call: TRBJ1-5
cdr3_aa: CASSLAPQGAGQPQHF
cdr3_nt: TGTGCCAGCAGTTTAGCGCCACAGGGGGCAGGCCAGCCCCAGCATTTT

v_call: TRBV19
d_call: NA
clone_size: NA
j_call: TRBJ1-1
cdr3_aa: CASSSRPLGTEAFF
cdr3_nt: TGTGCCAGTAGTTCCAGGCCCCTGGGGACTGAAGCTTTCTTT

v_call: TRBV13
d_call: NA
clone_size: NA
j_call: TRBJ1-1
cdr3_aa: CASSLRRMYTEAFF
cdr3_nt: TGTGCCAGCAGCTTAAGGCGTATGTACACTGAAGCTTTCTTT

v_call: TRBV19
d_call: NA
clone_size: few
j_call: TRBJ2-5
cdr3_aa: CASSISASVETQYF
cdr3_nt: TGTGCCAGTAGTATATCCGCTAGCGTAGAGACCCAGTACTTC

v_call: TRBV6-5
d_call: NA
clone_size: NA
j_call: TRBJ1-1
cdr3_aa: CASSYSRRGWTEAFF
cdr3_nt: TGTGCCAGCAGTTACTCGCGCAGGGGATGGACTGAAGCTTTCTTT

v_call: TRBV6-6
d_call: NA
clone_size: NA
j_call: TRBJ2-7
cdr3_aa: CASSYSHYYEQYF
cdr3_nt: TGTGCCAGCAGTTACTCGCACTACTACGAGCAGTACTTC

v_call: TRBV20-1
d_call: NA
clone_size: NA
j_call: TRBJ1-5
cdr3_aa: CSASRQHSNQPQHF
cdr3_nt: TGCAGTGCTAGCAGACAACACAGCAATCAGCCCCAGCATTTT

v_call: TRBV18
d_call: TRBD2
clone_size: NA
j_call: TRBJ2-5
cdr3_aa: CASSPPRPSGSAETQYF
cdr3_nt: TGTGCCAGCTCACCACCCCGTCCTAGCGGGAGTGCGGAGACCCAGTACTTC

v_call: TRBV20-1
d_call: NA
clone_size: few
j_call: TRBJ1-6
cdr3_aa: CSARDSGASSYNSPLHF
cdr3_nt: TGCAGTGCTAGAGATTCGGGGGCGAGCTCCTATAATTCACCCCTCCACTTT

v_call: TRBV27
d_call: NA
clone_size: few
j_call: TRBJ2-4
cdr3_aa: CASSLSPAKNIQYF
cdr3_nt: TGTGCCAGCAGTTTGAGCCCAGCCAAAAACATTCAGTACTTC

v_call: TRBV11-2
d_call: NA
clone_size: NA
j_call: TRBJ1-2
cdr3_aa: CASSRFGVGRNYGYTF
cdr3_nt: TGTGCCAGCAGCCGATTCGGAGTGGGTAGAAACTATGGCTACACCTTC

v_call: TRBV9
d_call: NA
clone_size: NA
j_call: TRBJ2-7
cdr3_aa: CASSVGQGPGEQYF
cdr3_nt: TGTGCCAGCAGCGTAGGGCAGGGTCCGGGCGAGCAGTACTTC

v_call: TRBV10-3
d_call: NA
clone_size: NA
j_call: TRBJ2-7
cdr3_aa: CAISESVEAAEQYF
cdr3_nt: TGTGCCATCAGTGAGTCGGTAGAAGCGGCCGAGCAGTACTTC

v_call: TRBV10-3
d_call: TRBD1
clone_size: NA
j_call: TRBJ1-2
cdr3_aa: CAIRLQGGAFYGYTF
cdr3_nt: TGTGCCATCAGGTTGCAGGGGGGGGCCTTCTATGGCTACACCTTC

v_call: TRBV29-1
d_call: TRBD2
clone_size: NA
j_call: TRBJ2-5
cdr3_aa: CSVGPSGRRETQYF
cdr3_nt: TGCAGCGTTGGTCCTAGCGGGAGGAGAGAGACCCAGTACTTC

v_call: TRBV15
d_call: NA
clone_size: few
j_call: TRBJ2-5
cdr3_aa: CATSREAGQETQYF
cdr3_nt: TGTGCCACCAGCAGAGAGGCGGGACAAGAGACCCAGTACTTC

v_call: TRBV6-1
d_call: TRBD2
clone_size: NA
j_call: TRBJ2-7
cdr3_aa: CASSQSGGFSYEQYF
cdr3_nt: TGTGCCAGCAGTCAATCCGGGGGGTTCTCCTACGAGCAGTACTTC

v_call: TRBV3-1
d_call: TRBD2
clone_size: NA
j_call: TRBJ2-1
cdr3_aa: CASSRLAGSYNEQFF
cdr3_nt: TGTGCCAGCAGCCGGCTAGCGGGATCCTACAATGAGCAGTTCTTC

v_call: TRBV28
d_call: TRBD1
clone_size: many
j_call: TRBJ1-5
cdr3_aa: CASSLGQAPYSNQPQHF
cdr3_nt: TGTGCCAGCAGTTTGGGACAGGCCCCGTATAGCAATCAGCCCCAGCATTTT

v_call: TRBV28
d_call: NA
clone_size: few
j_call: TRBJ1-1
cdr3_aa: CASIPHSAGFTEAFF
cdr3_nt: TGTGCCAGCATCCCTCATTCAGCGGGATTCACTGAAGCTTTCTTT

v_call: TRBV19
d_call: NA
clone_size: NA
j_call: TRBJ1-1
cdr3_aa: CASSYDKRAGGITEAFF
cdr3_nt: TGTGCCAGTAGTTATGACAAGAGGGCGGGAGGGATCACTGAAGCTTTCTTT

v_call: TRBV7-9
d_call: NA
clone_size: NA
j_call: TRBJ2-7
cdr3_aa: CASSVYAYEQYF
cdr3_nt: TGTGCCAGCAGCGTATACGCCTACGAGCAGTACTTC

v_call: TRBV27
d_call: NA
clone_size: NA
j_call: TRBJ2-7
cdr3_aa: CASSFPGRPEQYF
cdr3_nt: TGTGCCAGCAGTTTCCCAGGCAGGCCAGAGCAGTACTTC

v_call: TRBV11-2
d_call: TRBD2
clone_size: NA
j_call: TRBJ2-1
cdr3_aa: CASSLVDQRERANEQFF
cdr3_nt: TGTGCCAGCAGCTTAGTCGATCAGCGGGAGAGAGCCAATGAGCAGTTCTTC

v_call: TRBV28
d_call: NA
clone_size: few
j_call: TRBJ2-7
cdr3_aa: CASSLKDTDSYEQYF
cdr3_nt: TGTGCCAGCAGTTTGAAAGACACGGACTCCTACGAGCAGTACTTC

v_call: TRBV7-8
d_call: TRBD1
clone_size: few
j_call: TRBJ1-1
cdr3_aa: CASSPSFRQGATEAFF
cdr3_nt: TGTGCCAGCAGCCCTAGTTTTAGGCAGGGGGCCACTGAAGCTTTCTTT

v_call: TRBV12-3/TRBV12-4
d_call: TRBD1
clone_size: few
j_call: TRBJ2-2
cdr3_aa: CASRVTPGQGDTGELFF
cdr3_nt: TGTGCCAGCAGGGTTACCCCGGGACAGGGGGACACCGGGGAGCTGTTTTTT

v_call: TRBV28
d_call: NA
clone_size: many
j_call: TRBJ1-2
cdr3_aa: CASSFLHNYGYTF
cdr3_nt: TGTGCCAGCAGTTTTCTTCATAACTATGGCTACACCTTC

v_call: TRBV28
d_call: TRBD1
clone_size: NA
j_call: TRBJ2-7
cdr3_aa: CASSLYRDSTYEQYF
cdr3_nt: TGTGCCAGCAGTTTATACCGGGACAGTACCTACGAGCAGTACTTC

v_call: TRBV2
d_call: NA
clone_size: NA
j_call: TRBJ2-1
cdr3_aa: CASKQGENNEQFF
cdr3_nt: TGTGCCAGCAAACAGGGAGAAAACAATGAGCAGTTCTTC

v_call: TRBV12-3/TRBV12-4
d_call: NA
clone_size: NA
j_call: TRBJ2-7
cdr3_aa: CASSYSRPGILDPYEQYF
cdr3_nt: TGTGCCAGCAGTTACTCGAGACCCGGGATCCTCGATCCTTACGAGCAGTACTTC

v_call: TRBV7-9
d_call: NA
clone_size: NA
j_call: TRBJ1-1
cdr3_aa: CASSNTAEAFF
cdr3_nt: TGTGCCAGCAGTAATACGGCTGAAGCTTTCTTT

v_call: TRBV6-1
d_call: TRBD1
clone_size: NA
j_call: TRBJ1-2
cdr3_aa: CASSGPTGIETYGYTF
cdr3_nt: TGTGCCAGCAGTGGACCGACAGGGATAGAAACCTATGGCTACACCTTC